Below, 3 T cell receptor beta chains from the same sample are listed, as sequenced in a study of T cells after posttransplantation cyclophosphamide. The data were produced by immunoSEQ multiplex PCR, yet TCRdb's version contains in-frame clones alone and is incomplete. In total the sample includes approximately 27,000 clones, none of them seen once. The sequenced sample consisted of PBMCs. The receptors shown here come from a man aged 50 to 60 in good health, CMV-negative, and a related stem cell transplant donor.

This clone was seen ten or more times. This chain's CDR3 is CASSYSGRPSGHEQYF. The CDR3 DNA follows: TGTGCCAGCAGTTACTCGGGCCGACCCTCCGGCCACGAGCAGTACTTC. The chain links TRBV6-6 to TRBJ2-7; D call uncertain. Trimming stripped 0 bases from V and 5 bases from J, with 17 bases between. Germline assignment: CDR1 MNHNY and CDR2 SVGAGI (reference sequence). The CDR3 runs 16 residues.

This clone was detected many times. This chain links TRBV11-2 with TRBJ1-5; TRBD1 is a possible D gene (5 bases). This CDR3 has 15 residues. CDR1 and CDR2 (germline): SGHAT, FQNNGV. V was cut by 4 bases and J by 0 bases, with 10 bases left in between. The CDR3 loop reads CASSSQGFSNQPQHF. CDR3 nucleotides: TGTGCCAGCAGCTCGCAGGGATTTAGCAATCAGCCCCAGCATTTT.

This clone was observed many times. This chain links TRBV10-2 with TRBJ2-5; D is ambiguous. The end of the DNA fits TRBJ2-7 better, so the J call may be wrong. The CDR3 is 12 residues long. Germline lookup yields CDR1 WSHSY and CDR2 SAAADI. The CDR3 coding sequence is TGCGCCAGCAGTGCCCAAACCTACGAGCAGTACTTC. Translated, it gives CASSAQTYEQYF.